Each of the 23 T cell receptor beta chains below was sequenced from the same sample in a study of human T cells and chemical hapten exposure (dated by TCRdb to 2020 to 2023). Read against the paper, the sample's time point label means: patch test 1, 2 weeks after DPC sensitization. Reading the label with the study, this specimen's treatment or condition is: therapeutic diphenylcyclopropenone sensitization with weekly scalp DPC. Library preparation employed RACE. TCRdb records NextSeq 500 as the sequencer. The public sequencing data were trimmed at Q25 with fastp and processed into clonotypes with MiXCR by TCRdb, which kept only in-frame beta chains. Entries that share a CDR3 protein sequence are merged under the most common genes and DNA. This sample has tens of thousands of distinct CDR3 sequences in its table, and approximately 12% of those were observed once. The ten largest make up 3.5% of the sample.

Material: whole blood, obtained in connection with sensitization to the hapten diphenylcyclopropenone (DPC). These receptors originate from a woman aged 55-69 years with alopecia areata. Some clones in this sample may be carry-over from other donors' samples.

The sample holds many counts of this clonotype. The rearrangement joins TRBV18 to TRBJ2-7, with D possibly being TRBD1 (5 bases). CDR3 size: 15 residues. Germline V gene sequence: CDR1 KGHSH, CDR2 LQKENI. Trimming removed 3 bases at V and 3 bases at J, with 15 bases between. The CDR3 loop is CASSPTEGVVYEQYF. In nucleotides, the CDR3 is TGTGCCAGCTCACCCACGGAAGGGGTTGTCTACGAGCAGTACTTC.

The CDR3 loop reads CASSFGGHGLQETQYF. For the CDR3, the DNA is TGCGCCAGCAGCTTCGGGGGACACGGATTACAAGAGACCCAGTACTTC. The rearrangement joins TRBV5-1 to TRBJ2-5; D may be TRBD1 or TRBD2 (6 bases each). Germline lookup yields CDR1 SGHRS and CDR2 YFSETQ. The CDR3 spans 16 residues. V lost 2 bases, J lost 2 bases, and 16 bases lay in between. The full variable domain, rest sourced from reference TRBV5-1 and TRBJ2-5, is KAGVTQTPRYLIKTRGQQVTLSCSPISGHRSVSWYQQTPGQGLQFLFEYFSETQRNKGNFPGRFSGRQFSNSRSEMNVSTLELGDSALYLCASSFGGHGLQETQYFGPGTRLLVL.

In its sample, this clonotype was seen a few times. This chain links TRBV12-3 or TRBV12-4 with TRBJ2-7; 9 bases map to TRBD1. V gave up 3 bases and J gave up 3 bases; unmatched junction bases: 3. CDR3 length: 14 amino acids. Here the CDR3 DNA reads TGTGCCAGCAGTTTCTGGGGACAGGGCTACGAGCAGTACTTC. Residues: CASSFWGQGYEQYF.

This clonotype was observed at least ten times. The chain carries TRBV10-3 and TRBJ1-2; 9 positions match TRBD1. Germline lookup yields CDR1 ENHRY and CDR2 SYGVKD. With 7 bases clipped from V and 6 bases from J, the junction kept 12 bases outside the gene matches. The CDR3 runs to 15 residues. CDR3 sequence (DNA): TGTGCCATCAATACCAAGCCGGGACAGGGCAATGGCTACACCTTC. It is translated as CAINTKPGQGNGYTF.

This clonotype was recorded many times. The chain carries TRBV15 and TRBJ1-1, with D hard to call. Trimming pared 3 bases from V and 1 base from J, leaving 12 bases between. The CDR3 has 15 residues. In germline, CDR1 is LNHNV, CDR2 YYDKDF (reference sequence). The chain's CDR3 is CATSRPERRNTEAFF. In DNA form, the CDR3 reads TGTGCCACCAGCAGGCCAGAGCGAAGGAACACTGAAGCTTTCTTT.

Many counts were recorded for this clonotype. V gene TRBV5-1 combines with J gene TRBJ1-1; D uncertain. Trimming took off 4 bases at V and 3 bases at J, with 13 bases between the two ends. The CDR3 has 14 residues. In germline, CDR1 is SGHRS, CDR2 YFSETQ. For the CDR3, the DNA is TGCGCCAGCAGCGACCCCCCCCAGGACACTGAAGCTTTCTTT. As protein: CASSDPPQDTEAFF.

V and J are TRBV3-1 and TRBJ2-3; D is tentatively TRBD1 or TRBD2 (5 bases each). The germline CDR1 and CDR2 sequences are LGHDT and YNNKEL (reference sequence). V gave up 4 bases and J gave up 4 bases, with 9 bases separating them. There are 13 residues in the CDR3. CDR3 bases: TGTGCCAGCAGCCTAAAGGGACCAGATACGCAGTATTTT. It yields the protein CASSLKGPDTQYF.

This clonotype has at least ten counts. This chain uses TRBV7-2 with TRBJ1-2; the D is unclear. The V end was cut by 5 bases, the J end by 3 bases, with 13 bases between. From germline, CDR1 is SGHTA and CDR2 FQGNSA. This CDR3 is built from 14 residues. The CDR3 reads CASSQNAVDYGYTF. The CDR3 region has the DNA TGTGCCAGCAGCCAAAATGCGGTCGACTATGGCTACACCTTC.

This clonotype has a count of ten or more. The CDR3 DNA sequence: TGTGCCAGCTCCGGGATTGAAAAACTGTTTTTT. It specifies CASSGIEKLFF. The V and J genes are TRBV6-2 or TRBV6-3 and TRBJ1-4; D gene uncertain. Per germline, CDR1 MNHEY and CDR2 SVGEGT. V gave up 8 bases and J gave up 7 bases, with 8 bases separating them. The CDR3 consists of 11 residues.

The chain carries TRBV4-1 and TRBJ1-6, with D maybe TRBD1 (6 bases). CDR3 length equals 15 residues. With 4 bases removed from V and 4 bases from J, the gap between germline ends came to 11 bases. Germline lookup yields CDR1 MGHRA and CDR2 YSYEKL. In DNA, the CDR3 is TGCGCCAGCAGCCGGACAGACGATTATAATTCACCCCTCCACTTT. Its protein product is CASSRTDDYNSPLHF.

The V gene is TRBV5-1, the J gene TRBJ2-7, with 9 positions matching TRBD1. After removal of 4 bases from V and 2 bases from J, the junction contained 4 bases not matched to a gene. Germline CDR1 and CDR2: SGHRS and YFSETQ. The CDR3 covers 14 residues. CDR3 sequence reads: CASSRGQGTYEQYF. CDR3 coding DNA: TGCGCCAGCAGCCGGGGACAGGGCACCTACGAGCAGTACTTC.

This clonotype appeared a few times. The rearrangement links TRBV5-5 to TRBJ1-1; D unresolved. The V end lost 6 bases, the J end lost 0 bases, and 15 bases lay between the germline ends. The CDR3 consists of 15 residues. Germline CDR1 reads SGHKS; CDR2 reads YYEKEE (reference sequence). As DNA, the CDR3 is TGTGCCAGCACCCTTGAGGGTACCATGAACACTGAAGCTTTCTTT. This codes for CASTLEGTMNTEAFF. Combining the CDR3 with reference TRBV5-5 and TRBJ1-1 gives the whole variable domain DAGVTQSPTHLIKTRGQQVTLRCSPISGHKSVSWYQQVLGQGPQFIFQYYEKEERGRGNFPDRFSARQFPNYSSELNVNALLLGDSALYLCASTLEGTMNTEAFFGQGTRLTVV.

This clonotype was detected only a few times. The V gene is TRBV7-6, the J gene TRBJ2-7; D may be TRBD1 (6 bases). In germline, CDR1 is SGHVS, CDR2 FNYEAQ. V lost 1 base and J 0 bases, leaving 16 bases between the germline ends. This CDR3 spans 17 amino acids. In DNA, the CDR3 is TGTGCCAGCAGCTTAGGGACAGCGAACTTACACTCCTACGAGCAGTACTTC. This translates into CASSLGTANLHSYEQYF.

This clonotype was counted between two and nine times. This chain uses TRBV10-3 with TRBJ2-6, with 7 nucleotides matching TRBD1. V lost 8 bases and J lost 4; bases outside the gene matches: 8. This CDR3 has 15 amino acids. Germline V gene sequence: CDR1 ENHRY, CDR2 SYGVKD. DNA for the CDR3: TGTGCCATCGCCGCGCAGGGGGACGGGGCCAACGTCCTGACTTTC. Its protein product is CAIAAQGDGANVLTF.

V is TRBV2 and J is TRBJ1-6; D gene uncertain. The CDR3 covers 14 residues. Germline CDR1 is SNHLY and CDR2 is FYNNEI. V lost 6 bases and J 5 bases, leaving 11 bases between the germline ends. The CDR3 is CASREQSDNSPLHF. The CDR3, as DNA: TGTGCCAGCAGGGAACAGTCGGATAATTCACCCCTCCACTTT.

A remark on this clonotype: The junction shows a germline mismatch at one end, possibly a read error. This chain links TRBV11-2 with TRBJ2-7; no definite D call. Germline V gives CDR1 SGHAT, CDR2 FQNNGV. CDR3 length: 15 amino acids. The CDR3 sequence is CASRPPAGVGASENF. The CDR3, as DNA: TGTGCCAGCAGACCCCCGGCCGGCGTGGGCGCTTCTGAGAACTTC.

The chain uses TRBV19 and TRBJ2-1, with 12 bases identical to TRBD1. The ends lost 4 bases at V and 8 bases at J; junction bases unmatched: 3. From germline, CDR1 is LNHDA and CDR2 SQIVND (reference sequence). This CDR3 is 14 amino acids long. CDR3 protein: CASSTGQGADEQFF. The CDR3 DNA reads as TGTGCCAGTAGTACGGGACAGGGGGCCGATGAGCAGTTCTTC.

The chain is built from TRBV6-1 and TRBJ1-5; TRBD1 agrees at 7 bases. CDR3 length: 14 amino acids. Germline V gene sequence: CDR1 MNHNS, CDR2 SASEGT. The ends lost 0 bases at V and 10 bases at J; junction bases unmatched: 6. The CDR3 loop is CASSEAGTAQPQHF. The CDR3 nucleotides are TGTGCCAGCAGTGAAGCCGGGACAGCGCAACCCCAGCATTTT.

V and J are TRBV9 and TRBJ1-5; possibly TRBD1 for D (6 bases). V lost 4 bases and J 0 bases, leaving 11 bases between the germline ends. Germline-derived CDR1 and CDR2 are SGDLS and YYNGEE. This CDR3 is 15 amino acids long. As DNA, the CDR3 is TGTGCCAGCAGCCCGGGGGGCCATAGCAATCAGCCCCAGCATTTT. Translated, it gives CASSPGGHSNQPQHF.

This clonotype was observed a handful of times. The genes are TRBV18 and TRBJ1-2; 10 nucleotides match TRBD1. Trimming removed 6 bases from V and 4 bases from J; junction bases left unmatched: 8. The CDR3 is 15 residues long. In germline, CDR1 is KGHSH, CDR2 LQKENI. CDR3 nucleotides: TGTGCCAGCTCCCAGGACAGGGGGACAGGCTATGGCTACACCTTC. It yields the protein CASSQDRGTGYGYTF.

DNA for the CDR3: TGTGCCAGTAGCCCAGGGGCGCTGACTAATGAAAAACTGTTTTTT. Its protein product is CASSPGALTNEKLFF. The chain links TRBV19 to TRBJ1-4; possibly TRBD1 for D (6 bases). This CDR3 comprises 15 residues. V was shortened by 6 bases and J by 2 bases, with 13 bases between the two germline ends. Germline loops: CDR1 LNHDA, CDR2 SQIVND (reference sequence).

This clonotype was recorded a few times. V usage is TRBV6-6 and J usage is TRBJ1-2; TRBD1 matches 11 bases. This CDR3 comprises 16 residues. V lost 5 bases and J lost 2; bases outside the gene matches: 7. Germline V gene data show CDR1 as MNHNY and CDR2 as SVGAGI (reference sequence). This chain's CDR3 is CASSRRDRGRNYGYTF. The CDR3, as DNA: TGTGCCAGCAGTCGCCGGGACAGGGGGAGAAACTATGGCTACACCTTC.

The J gene is TRBJ2-7, the V gene TRBV3-1, with D perhaps matching TRBD1 (5 bases). The length of the CDR3 is 12 residues. Germline-derived CDR1 and CDR2 are LGHDT and YNNKEL (reference sequence). V lost 1 base to trimming and J lost 7 bases, with 8 bases between them. DNA of the CDR3: TGTGCCAGCAGCCAAGCAGACAGAGAGCAGTACTTC. Its translation is CASSQADREQYF.